The 26 T cell receptor beta chains below come from one sample, sequenced in a study of cytomegalovirus exposure and HLA in healthy donors. Both 60 Vbeta primers and 13 Jbeta primers went into the PCR. The method was immunoSEQ multiplex PCR; TCRdb's version includes in-frame clones alone and lacks a portion of them. Of 50,000 to 70,000 clones in the sample, around 81% are singletons; the top ten hold 5.5% to 7%. Sequencing was performed on PBMCs. These receptors were collected from a male donor in good health and CMV-seronegative.

This clone appeared a single time. The V gene is TRBV6-5, the J gene TRBJ2-1; 14 bases are a match to TRBD2. The ends lost 4 bases at V and 8 bases at J; junction bases unmatched: 7. Per germline, CDR1 MNHEY and CDR2 SVGAGI. This CDR3 has 16 residues. The CDR3 DNA sequence: TGTGCCAGCAGTTTTTCCGGACTAGCGGGGGGCTATGAGCAGTTCTTC. Protein product: CASSFSGLAGGYEQFF.

This clone was seen only a few times. V and J are TRBV15 and TRBJ1-1, with a possible D match to TRBD1 (5 bases). V gave up 5 bases and J gave up 7 bases, with 11 bases separating them. The germline V gene has CDR1 LNHNV and CDR2 YYDKDF (reference sequence). This CDR3 region has 12 residues. CDR3 protein: CATSAQGYEAFF. The CDR3, as DNA: TGTGCCACCAGCGCCCAGGGTTATGAAGCTTTCTTT.

CDR3 nucleotide sequence: TGTGCCATCAGCACAGAGACAGGGGGCGGAGGGGGCACTGAAGCTTTCTTT. It is translated as CAISTETGGGGGTEAFF. V gene TRBV10-3 combines with J gene TRBJ1-1, with 10 bases lining up with TRBD1. The germline V gene encodes CDR1 ENHRY and CDR2 SYGVKD. J was trimmed by 4 bases and V by 6 bases; bases with no gene match: 14. The CDR3 loop spans 17 amino acids.

This clone was recorded only once. The chain joins TRBV11-2 to TRBJ2-4; D not resolved. Germline V CDR1 and CDR2: SGHAT, FQNNGV. There are 13 residues in the CDR3. V dropped 4 bases and J dropped 7 bases, with 11 bases sitting between them. CDR3 protein: CASSSEVGNIQYF. In DNA form, the CDR3 reads TGTGCCAGCAGCTCTGAGGTCGGGAACATTCAGTACTTC.

V is TRBV2 and J is TRBJ1-1; TRBD1 matches 7 bases. The junction had 6 bases not matched to a gene; V was cut back by 2 bases and J by 6 bases. Germline CDR1 reads SNHLY; CDR2 reads FYNNEI. CDR3 length: 14 residues. In DNA form, the CDR3 reads TGTGCCAGCAGTGAAACGGAGGGGGCCGCTGAAGCTTTCTTT. Protein sequence: CASSETEGAAEAFF.

This clone was counted once. J is TRBJ2-3 and V is TRBV5-1, with 7 bases matching TRBD2. With V trimmed by 2 bases and J by 0 bases, 3 bases remained unmatched. The CDR3 is 15 amino acids. The germline V gene has CDR1 SGHRS and CDR2 YFSETQ. The CDR3 sequence is CASSFGGGSTDTQYF. The CDR3 DNA reads as TGCGCCAGCAGCTTTGGGGGGGGGAGCACAGATACGCAGTATTTT.

The V and J genes are TRBV10-3 and TRBJ2-3; no clear D. V was clipped by 1 base and J by 0 bases, with 17 bases between them. CDR3 length: 18 amino acids. Germline values: CDR1 ENHRY, CDR2 SYGVKD. Written as DNA, the CDR3 is TGTGCCATCAGTGAGTTTCCAGGCTCTGGCGCTAGCACAGATACGCAGTATTTT. Protein product: CAISEFPGSGASTDTQYF.

V is TRBV27 and J is TRBJ1-2, with 9 bases aligning to TRBD1. This CDR3 region has 17 residues. CDR1 and CDR2 from the germline V gene are MNHEY and SMNVEV (reference sequence). The V gene end was trimmed by 2 bases and the J gene end by 8 bases; junction bases not matched to a gene: 15. CDR3 sequence reads: CASSLKTTGTGYEGYTF. CDR3 nucleotides: TGTGCCAGCAGTTTAAAAACGACGGGGACAGGGTATGAAGGCTACACCTTC.

The gene calls are TRBV7-2 and TRBJ1-4; no firm D call. This CDR3 region has 16 residues. Per the germline V gene, CDR1 is SGHTA and CDR2 is FQGNSA. Trimming cost V 1 base and J 0 bases, with 9 bases left between them. The CDR3 loop is CASSLVPIATNEKLFF. CDR3 nucleotides: TGTGCCAGCAGCTTAGTCCCCATTGCAACTAATGAAAAACTGTTTTTT.

The chain joins TRBV19 to TRBJ1-4, with D perhaps matching TRBD1 (6 bases). This CDR3 region has 14 residues. The germline CDR1 and CDR2 sequences are LNHDA and SQIVND (reference sequence). V shed 5 bases and J shed 7 bases, with 14 bases lying between them. CDR3 residues: CASSFTGRSEKLFF. CDR3 DNA sequence: TGTGCCAGTAGTTTCACAGGGAGAAGTGAAAAACTGTTTTTT.

The chain employs TRBV29-1 and TRBJ2-2; TRBD2 might be the D (7 bases). Trimming shortened V by 6 bases and J by 0 bases, and 11 bases separated the two germline ends. Germline loops: CDR1 SQVTM, CDR2 ANQGSEA. This CDR3 is built from 14 residues. CDR3 residues: CSVLGGANTGELFF. CDR3 in DNA: TGCAGCGTCTTAGGGGGGGCGAACACCGGGGAGCTGTTTTTT.

V gene TRBV10-3 combines with J gene TRBJ1-5, with 11 bases aligning to TRBD1. This CDR3 comprises 18 residues. The junction had 15 bases not matched to a gene; V was cut back by 0 bases and J by 11 bases. The V gene's germline CDR1 is ENHRY and CDR2 SYGVKD. The CDR3 sequence is CAISESPWGQGEPSAQHF. In DNA, the CDR3 is TGTGCCATCAGTGAGTCTCCCTGGGGACAGGGGGAACCCTCGGCCCAGCATTTT.

The rearrangement joins TRBV4-3 to TRBJ2-7; 9 nucleotides line up with TRBD1. Per germline, CDR1 LGHNA and CDR2 YSLEER. This CDR3 is 15 amino acids long. V trimming: 1 base; J trimming: 3 bases; junction bases outside the gene matches: 4. The CDR3 protein is CASSQGGTGLYEQYF. The DNA of the CDR3 is TGCGCCAGCAGCCAAGGCGGGACAGGGCTCTACGAGCAGTACTTC.

The CDR3 DNA sequence: TGCGCCAGCAGCTTGGAAGGGGGAGGCACAGATACGCAGTATTTT. Its translation is CASSLEGGGTDTQYF. This chain uses TRBV5-1 with TRBJ2-3; the D gene is possibly TRBD1 (6 bases). Between the trimmed V and J ends, which lost 0 bases and 1 base, there was a span of 9 bases. In germline, CDR1 is SGHRS, CDR2 YFSETQ. The length of the CDR3 is 15 residues.

The chain uses TRBV11-3 and TRBJ2-1; 7 bases line up with TRBD1. The length of the CDR3 is 13 residues. Unmatched junction bases numbered 3, after V lost 1 base and J lost 9 bases. CDR1 and CDR2 from the germline V gene are SGHNT and YENEEA. The CDR3 DNA follows: TGTGCCAGCAGCTTAGCGACAGGGCTTGAGCAGTTCTTC. Translating gives CASSLATGLEQFF.

The chain has TRBV29-1 and TRBJ1-4; possibly TRBD1 for D (5 bases). The CDR3 is 15 residues long. Germline V gives CDR1 SQVTM, CDR2 ANQGSEA. Trimming pared 4 bases from V and 2 bases from J, leaving 14 bases between. The CDR3 spells CSVGGRKGTNEKLFF. The CDR3 DNA is TGCAGCGTTGGGGGAAGGAAGGGGACTAATGAAAAACTGTTTTTT.

The CDR3 loop reads CASSDGFGGGISTDTQYF. The CDR3 coding sequence is TGTGCCAGCAGTGACGGTTTCGGCGGGGGGATTAGCACAGATACGCAGTATTTT. This rearrangement joins TRBV6-4 to TRBJ2-3; 8 nucleotides match TRBD2. V shed 2 bases and J 0 bases; nucleotides not matched to a gene: 10. The CDR3 spans 18 residues. Germline loops: CDR1 MRHNA, CDR2 SNTAGT.

The rearrangement links TRBV6-4 to TRBJ1-5, with 7 positions matching TRBD1. J lost 1 base, V lost 3 bases, and 6 bases had no gene match. The length of the CDR3 is 16 residues. The germline gives CDR1 MRHNA, CDR2 SNTAGT. Here the CDR3 reads CASSEQGSRSNQPQHF. The CDR3 DNA follows: TGTGCCAGCAGTGAACAGGGGAGTAGAAGCAATCAGCCCCAGCATTTT.

This clone was counted a few times. The J gene is TRBJ2-7, the V gene TRBV7-2; 9 positions agree with TRBD1. J lost 3 bases, V lost 3 bases, and 9 bases had no gene match. The germline gives CDR1 SGHTA, CDR2 FQGNSA. The CDR3 length is 16 residues. In nucleotides, the CDR3 is TGTGCCAGCAGCTTGGGGCACGGGACAGGGAACTACGAGCAGTACTTC. It yields the protein CASSLGHGTGNYEQYF.

The chain employs TRBV7-9 and TRBJ2-3, with 12 bases lining up with TRBD2. Germline V CDR1 and CDR2: SEHNR, FQNEAQ (reference sequence). Trimming removed 4 bases from V and 6 bases from J; junction bases left unmatched: 14. The CDR3 runs 18 residues. The CDR3 DNA sequence: TGTGCCAGCAGCTCTCCCCCCCCGGGACTAGCGGGTGCGGATACGCAGTATTTT. Translated: CASSSPPPGLAGADTQYF.

The chain combines TRBV19 with TRBJ1-6; D might be TRBD1 (5 bases). V was trimmed by 6 bases and J by 4 bases, leaving 10 bases between them. CDR3 size: 14 residues. CDR1 LNHDA and CDR2 SQIVND come from the germline V gene (reference sequence). The CDR3 protein is CASSLGGYNSPLHF. CDR3 nucleotide sequence: TGTGCCAGTAGCCTCGGGGGGTATAATTCACCCCTCCACTTT.

The J gene is TRBJ2-5, the V gene TRBV5-4; tentative D call: TRBD2 (5 bases). V lost 1 base to trimming and J lost 2 bases, with 9 bases between them. Germline CDR1 is SGHNT and CDR2 is YYREEE (reference sequence). This CDR3 comprises 14 residues. CDR3 in amino acids: CASSLTGSQETQYF. The CDR3 coding sequence is TGTGCCAGCAGCTTGACGGGGAGTCAAGAGACCCAGTACTTC.

This clone was recorded a few times. The chain recombines TRBV9 with TRBJ2-6; tentatively, D is TRBD1 (5 bases). Between the trimmed V and J ends, which lost 0 bases and 0 bases, there was a span of 13 bases. The length of the CDR3 is 18 residues. CDR1 is SGDLS and CDR2 is YYNGEE in the germline V gene. The CDR3 DNA is TGTGCCAGCAGCGTAGGTCCTGGACAAACCTCTGGGGCCAACGTCCTGACTTTC. It codes for CASSVGPGQTSGANVLTF. Full variable domain (rest looked up from reference TRBV9 and TRBJ2-6): DSGVTQTPKHLITATGQRVTLRCSPRSGDLSVYWYQQSLDQGLQFLIQYYNGEERAKGNILERFSAQQFPDLHSELNLSSLELGDSALYFCASSVGPGQTSGANVLTFGAGSRLTVL.

This clone was observed a handful of times. The gene calls are TRBV11-3 and TRBJ2-2; no clear D. The CDR3 covers 16 residues. Between the trimmed V and J ends, which lost 0 bases and 1 base, there was a span of 9 bases. Germline V gives CDR1 SGHNT, CDR2 YENEEA. The CDR3 coding sequence is TGTGCCAGCAGCTTAGATCGACCGGGGAACACCGGGGAGCTGTTTTTT. Its protein is CASSLDRPGNTGELFF. Supplemented by reference TRBV11-3 and TRBJ2-2, the full variable domain reads EAGVVQSPRYKIIEKKQPVAFWCNPISGHNTLYWYLQNLGQGPELLIRYENEEAVDDSQLPKDRFSAERLKGVDSTLKIQPAELGDSAVYLCASSLDRPGNTGELFFGEGSRLTVL.

Remarks on this clone: The sample carries other DNA sequences with the same CDR3. This chain links TRBV4-3 with TRBJ2-7; 7 bases agree with TRBD2. V lost 1 base to trimming and J lost 3 bases; unmatched junction nucleotides: 3. This CDR3 has 14 residues. From germline, CDR1 is LGHNA and CDR2 YSLEER. This chain's CDR3 is CASSQVGGSYEQYF. The CDR3 DNA sequence: TGCGCCAGCAGCCAAGTCGGCGGGAGCTACGAGCAGTACTTC.

The chain links TRBV14 to TRBJ2-3; 10 bases match TRBD2. Germline-derived CDR1 and CDR2 are SGHDN and FVKESK. The CDR3 length is 16 residues. The V segment lost 4 bases and the J segment 9 bases; nucleotides outside the gene matches: 13. Here the CDR3 reads CASSLGLAASQGTQYF. CDR3 coding DNA: TGTGCCAGCAGCCTAGGACTAGCGGCGTCCCAGGGGACGCAGTATTTT.